This TCR beta chain is drawn from a study of monozygotic twins with inflammatory bowel disease. From germline, CDR1 is SEHNR and CDR2 FQNEAQ (reference sequence). The length of the CDR3 is 15 residues. Note on this clonotype: The target antigen is unknown.

Points from the study as a whole: Repertoire similarity did not differ between concordant and discordant twins, perhaps due to limited power. Especially with disease activity, IBD patients shared fewer clonotypes with others than healthy twins did.

With eight separate reactions per sample, the authors made cDNA. During cDNA synthesis, UMIs that each contained a 6-nucleotide sample barcode were added by means of template switching. TCRdb re-called the 5' RACE reads and gives one entry per CDR3 protein, without DNA. The table counts about 420,000 distinct CDR3 sequences; less than 2.5% lies in the top ten. This chain links TRBV7-9 with TRBJ2-1; TCRdb gives TRBD2 as the D gene, but with no DNA this cannot be confirmed. This TCR was sampled from a human donor with ulcerative colitis or Crohn's disease, or a healthy co-twin of an affected twin (not recorded which). Sequencing used blood. CDR3 residues: CASSWGTATRDEQFF.